One TCR beta chain is described in this entry. The sample belongs to a study of blood T cell repertoires in COVID-19. Study context: The United States, Italy and Spain were the sources of the acute and convalescent COVID-19 samples. PBMCs, B-cell-depleted T cells, or T cells provided the cDNA or gDNA that made up the material.

This CDR3 contains 13 residues. Germline V gives CDR1 GTSNPN, CDR2 SVGIG (reference sequence). Trimming stripped 1 base from V and 7 bases from J, with 10 bases between. Sequencing was performed with immunoSEQ multiplex PCR; in TCRdb, only in-frame clones are kept and a portion is missing. This sample carries roughly 120,000 clones, about 87% of them seen once, and the ten largest clones take 6.6%. The genes are TRBV30 and TRBJ2-2; D is uncertain. The receptor was isolated from a woman between 45 and 65 years old with acute or convalescent COVID-19. The sample comprised peripheral blood. The CDR3 coding sequence is TGTGCCTGGAGTGAAAGCCTTAGCGGGGAGCTGTTTTTT. It codes for CAWSESLSGELFF. Drawing the rest from reference TRBV30 and TRBJ2-2, the complete variable domain is SQTIHQWPATLVQPVGSPLSLECTVEGTSNPNLYWYRQAAGRGLQLLFYSVGIGQISSEVPQNLSASRPQDRQFILSSKKLLLSDSGFYLCAWSESLSGELFFGEGSRLTVL.